Listed here is a single T cell receptor beta chain. Its target is unknown. This specimen comes from a study of cytomegalovirus exposure and HLA in healthy donors. Study-wide context: Unique TCRs numbering some 93 million, obtained from HLA-typed donors, made up an early data release.

Findings and limits, study-wide: Later analysis showed most CMV-associated TCR beta chains appearing HLA-restricted. The HLA-A and HLA-B alleles of most subjects were reportedly predicted accurately from TCR beta sequences. In an earlier analysis, most TCR beta V segments were productive about 87% or about 30% of the time.

The CDR3 is 12 amino acids. V lost 7 bases to trimming and J lost 6 bases; unmatched junction nucleotides: 6. Germline CDR1 and CDR2: SQVTM and ANQGSEA. PCR amplification relied on 60 Vbeta primers (plus 13 Jbeta primers). This table comes from immunoSEQ multiplex PCR, and its TCRdb copy is limited to in-frame clones, with some not included. The data contain more than 100,000 clones, 60% to 85% of them singletons. This TCR came from a female donor in good health and CMV-seropositive. The sequenced sample was PBMCs. V is TRBV29-1 and J is TRBJ2-3, with 8 bases matching TRBD2. Here the CDR3 reads CSADGGADTQYF. The CDR3, as DNA: TGCAGCGCAGACGGGGGGGCCGATACGCAGTATTTT.